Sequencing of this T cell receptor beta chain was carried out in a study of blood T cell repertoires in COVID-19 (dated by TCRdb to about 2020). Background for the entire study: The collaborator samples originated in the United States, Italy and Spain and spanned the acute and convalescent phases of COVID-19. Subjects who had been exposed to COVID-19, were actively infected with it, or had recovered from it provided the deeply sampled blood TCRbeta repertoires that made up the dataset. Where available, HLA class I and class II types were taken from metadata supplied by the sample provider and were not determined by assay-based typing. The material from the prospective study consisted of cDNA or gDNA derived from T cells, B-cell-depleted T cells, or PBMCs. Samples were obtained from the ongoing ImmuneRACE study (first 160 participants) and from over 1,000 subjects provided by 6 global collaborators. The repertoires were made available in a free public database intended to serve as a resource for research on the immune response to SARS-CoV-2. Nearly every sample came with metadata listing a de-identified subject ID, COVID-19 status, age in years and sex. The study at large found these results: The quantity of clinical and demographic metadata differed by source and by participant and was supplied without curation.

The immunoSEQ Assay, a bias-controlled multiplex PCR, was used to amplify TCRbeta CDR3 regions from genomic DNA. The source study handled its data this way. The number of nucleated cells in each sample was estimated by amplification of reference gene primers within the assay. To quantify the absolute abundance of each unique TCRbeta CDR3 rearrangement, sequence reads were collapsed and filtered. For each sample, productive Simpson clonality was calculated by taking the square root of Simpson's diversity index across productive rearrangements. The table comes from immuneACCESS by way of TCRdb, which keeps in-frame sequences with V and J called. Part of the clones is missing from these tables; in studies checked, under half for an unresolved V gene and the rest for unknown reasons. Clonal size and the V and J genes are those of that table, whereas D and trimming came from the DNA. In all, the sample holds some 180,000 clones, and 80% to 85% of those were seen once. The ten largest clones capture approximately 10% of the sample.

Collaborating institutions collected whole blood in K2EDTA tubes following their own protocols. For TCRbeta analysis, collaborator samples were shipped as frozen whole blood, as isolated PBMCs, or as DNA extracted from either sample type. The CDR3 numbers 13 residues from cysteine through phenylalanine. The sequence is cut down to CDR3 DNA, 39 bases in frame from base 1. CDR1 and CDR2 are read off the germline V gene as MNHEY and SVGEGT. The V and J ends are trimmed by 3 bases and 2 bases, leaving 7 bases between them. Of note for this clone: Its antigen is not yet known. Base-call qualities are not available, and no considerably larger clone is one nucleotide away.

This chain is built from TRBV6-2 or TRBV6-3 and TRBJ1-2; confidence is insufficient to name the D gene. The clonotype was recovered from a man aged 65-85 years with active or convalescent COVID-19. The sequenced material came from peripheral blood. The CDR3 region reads CASSYAVNYGYTF. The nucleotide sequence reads TGTGCCAGCAGTTATGCGGTGAACTATGGCTACACCTTC.